The rows below give T cell receptor beta chains drawn from one sample of a study of PD-1 blockade in mismatch repair-deficient tumors. This table comes from immunoSEQ multiplex PCR, and its TCRdb copy is limited to in-frame clones, with some not included. The sample holds some 120,000 clones, 88% seen once. The sequenced sample was peripheral blood, obtained about 17 months after starting pembrolizumab. These receptors were taken from an adult with mismatch repair-deficient cancer. Each CDR3 is given with its conserved first and last residue. D genes are given only for firm matches. Clone size is shown for a subset of rows, as once, few, many or a class of expanded clone.

j_call: TRBJ2-2
d_call: TRBD2
clone_size: NA
v_call: TRBV7-8
cdr3_nt: TGTGCCAGCAGCTTAGGGACTAGCGGGAACACCGGGGAGCTGTTTTTT
cdr3_aa: CASSLGTSGNTGELFF

j_call: TRBJ2-3
d_call: TRBD1
clone_size: NA
v_call: TRBV6-5
cdr3_nt: TGTGCCAGCAGTTACAAGGCGGCAGGGGGCGCAGATACGCAGTATTTT
cdr3_aa: CASSYKAAGGADTQYF

j_call: TRBJ2-3
d_call: NA
clone_size: few
v_call: TRBV19
cdr3_nt: TGTGCCAGTAGGGACACAGATACGCAGTATTTT
cdr3_aa: CASRDTDTQYF

j_call: TRBJ2-3
d_call: TRBD1
clone_size: NA
v_call: TRBV19
cdr3_nt: TGTGCCAGTAGTATTCCTGGACAGGGCCTATTCACAGATACGCAGTATTTT
cdr3_aa: CASSIPGQGLFTDTQYF

j_call: TRBJ1-2
d_call: TRBD1
clone_size: NA
v_call: TRBV9
cdr3_nt: TGTGCCAGCAGCGCGGACAGGGGGCTGGATGGCTACACCTTC
cdr3_aa: CASSADRGLDGYTF

j_call: TRBJ2-3
d_call: TRBD2
clone_size: few
v_call: TRBV4-1
cdr3_nt: TGCGCCAGCAGCTCCCTATTTTTGCGGGAGGCTGCAGATACGCAGTATTTT
cdr3_aa: CASSSLFLREAADTQYF

j_call: TRBJ2-1
d_call: TRBD2
clone_size: NA
v_call: TRBV27
cdr3_nt: TGTGCCAGCAGTTTGATCCCCACGGGAGGGTACAATGAGCAGTTCTTC
cdr3_aa: CASSLIPTGGYNEQFF

j_call: TRBJ2-7
d_call: NA
clone_size: NA
v_call: TRBV28
cdr3_nt: TGTGCCAGCAGAGATCTCCGGGACTTGTACGAGCAGTACTTC
cdr3_aa: CASRDLRDLYEQYF

j_call: TRBJ1-5
d_call: NA
clone_size: NA
v_call: TRBV6-5
cdr3_nt: TGTGCCAGCAGTTACCCGGGACATCATAGCAATCAGCCCCAGCATTTT
cdr3_aa: CASSYPGHHSNQPQHF

j_call: TRBJ2-3
d_call: NA
clone_size: NA
v_call: TRBV14
cdr3_nt: TGTGCCAGCAGCCAAGGACTGACCAGCACAGATACGCAGTATTTT
cdr3_aa: CASSQGLTSTDTQYF

j_call: TRBJ1-5
d_call: NA
clone_size: once
v_call: TRBV29-1
cdr3_nt: TGCAGCGTTGACGGGGGCCGCAATCAGCCCCAGCATTTT
cdr3_aa: CSVDGGRNQPQHF

j_call: TRBJ1-5
d_call: NA
clone_size: NA
v_call: TRBV6-5
cdr3_nt: TGTGCCAGCAGTCCCGTGGGGGTGGGCAATCAGCCCCAGCATTTT
cdr3_aa: CASSPVGVGNQPQHF

j_call: TRBJ2-3
d_call: TRBD1
clone_size: few
v_call: TRBV6-1
cdr3_nt: TGTGCCAGACGGACAGGGGCCACAGATACGCAGTATTTT
cdr3_aa: CARRTGATDTQYF

j_call: TRBJ2-7
d_call: NA
clone_size: NA
v_call: TRBV6-5
cdr3_nt: TGTGCCAGCAGTTCCCTACGCCCTACCCACGAGCAGTACTTC
cdr3_aa: CASSSLRPTHEQYF

j_call: TRBJ1-2
d_call: TRBD1
clone_size: NA
v_call: TRBV11-2
cdr3_nt: TGTGCCAGCAGAAAACAGGGGCCCTATGGCTACACCTTC
cdr3_aa: CASRKQGPYGYTF

j_call: TRBJ2-2
d_call: NA
clone_size: NA
v_call: TRBV5-4
cdr3_nt: TGTGCCAGCAGCCTATCCGGGGAGCTGTTTTTT
cdr3_aa: CASSLSGELFF

j_call: TRBJ2-7
d_call: TRBD2
clone_size: NA
v_call: TRBV11-2
cdr3_nt: TGTGCCAGCAGCTTAGTAGCGGGGGCGGGCTACGAGCAGTACTTC
cdr3_aa: CASSLVAGAGYEQYF

j_call: TRBJ2-1
d_call: NA
clone_size: NA
v_call: TRBV9
cdr3_nt: TGTGCCAGCAGCGCTGGCGGGACTGCCGGTGTCAATGAGCAGTTCTTC
cdr3_aa: CASSAGGTAGVNEQFF

j_call: TRBJ2-3
d_call: NA
clone_size: NA
v_call: TRBV28
cdr3_nt: TGTGCCAGCAGTTTAAAAGATACGCAGTATTTT
cdr3_aa: CASSLKDTQYF

j_call: TRBJ2-4
d_call: NA
clone_size: NA
v_call: TRBV28
cdr3_nt: TGTGCCAGCAGTTCCTTGGTACGGATTTCTTTCGGCATTCAGTACTTC
cdr3_aa: CASSSLVRISFGIQYF

j_call: TRBJ2-7
d_call: TRBD2
clone_size: NA
v_call: TRBV27
cdr3_nt: TGTGCCAGCATGACTAGCGGTAACTCCTACGAGCAGTACTTC
cdr3_aa: CASMTSGNSYEQYF

j_call: TRBJ2-4
d_call: NA
clone_size: NA
v_call: TRBV19
cdr3_nt: TGTGCCAGTAGTAATACGGGGGCGCTTGGGTACATTCAGTACTTC
cdr3_aa: CASSNTGALGYIQYF

j_call: TRBJ1-1
d_call: NA
clone_size: NA
v_call: TRBV29-1
cdr3_nt: TGCAGCGTTGAAGTTTCTGAAGCTTTCTTT
cdr3_aa: CSVEVSEAFF

j_call: TRBJ2-3
d_call: NA
clone_size: NA
v_call: TRBV12-5
cdr3_nt: TGTGCTAGTGGTTTTTTCCTCCCCCTGGACAGTGCGAATCTCACAGATACGCAGTATTTT
cdr3_aa: CASGFFLPLDSANLTDTQYF

j_call: TRBJ2-1
d_call: NA
clone_size: NA
v_call: TRBV7-2
cdr3_nt: TGTGCCAGCAGCTATCCTCGAACTTCAGGGAGCTCCTACAATGAGCAGTTCTTC
cdr3_aa: CASSYPRTSGSSYNEQFF

j_call: TRBJ2-1
d_call: TRBD2
clone_size: NA
v_call: TRBV28
cdr3_nt: TGTGCCAGCAGTTTTGTGGCTAGCGGGAATTACAATGAGCAGTTCTTC
cdr3_aa: CASSFVASGNYNEQFF

j_call: TRBJ2-3
d_call: NA
clone_size: NA
v_call: TRBV12-5
cdr3_nt: TGTGCTAGTGGTTTAAATTCAGGGTATGGGTATTTT
cdr3_aa: CASGLNSGYGYF

j_call: TRBJ1-3
d_call: NA
clone_size: once
v_call: TRBV15
cdr3_nt: TGTGCCACCAGCAGAGACGCTCGAGGATCTGGAAACACCATATATTTT
cdr3_aa: CATSRDARGSGNTIYF

j_call: TRBJ2-7
d_call: TRBD2
clone_size: NA
v_call: TRBV11-3
cdr3_nt: TGTGCCAGCAGCACCAGAACTAGCGGGAGACTGGGCGAGCAGTACTTC
cdr3_aa: CASSTRTSGRLGEQYF

j_call: TRBJ1-5
d_call: TRBD1
clone_size: NA
v_call: TRBV6-5
cdr3_nt: TGTGCCAGCAGTTACCCGGAACAGGGGAGCAATCAGCCCCAGCATTTT
cdr3_aa: CASSYPEQGSNQPQHF

j_call: TRBJ1-2
d_call: NA
clone_size: few
v_call: TRBV6-6
cdr3_nt: TGTGCCAGCAGTCCCAACGCGAAGAGCGGCTACACCTTC
cdr3_aa: CASSPNAKSGYTF

j_call: TRBJ2-2
d_call: TRBD2
clone_size: NA
v_call: TRBV27
cdr3_nt: TGTGCCAGCAGTTTTGGGCTAGCGGGAGTTACCGGGGAGCTGTTTTTT
cdr3_aa: CASSFGLAGVTGELFF

j_call: TRBJ1-1
d_call: NA
clone_size: NA
v_call: TRBV28
cdr3_nt: TGTGCCAGCAGTTTTCGCTACACTGAAGCTTTCTTT
cdr3_aa: CASSFRYTEAFF

j_call: TRBJ2-7
d_call: NA
clone_size: NA
v_call: TRBV4-1
cdr3_nt: TGCGCCAGCAGCCAAGATCTCTCCGGGTGGGGGGTCTACGAGCAGTACTTC
cdr3_aa: CASSQDLSGWGVYEQYF

j_call: TRBJ2-2
d_call: NA
clone_size: NA
v_call: TRBV11-3
cdr3_nt: TGTGCCAGCAGCTCTCCTGCTGGGGTGTTGGGCACCGGGGAGCTGTTTTTT
cdr3_aa: CASSSPAGVLGTGELFF

j_call: TRBJ2-3
d_call: TRBD1
clone_size: NA
v_call: TRBV5-1
cdr3_nt: TGCGCCAGCAGCCTTTGGACAGGGGGGACAGATACGCAGTATTTT
cdr3_aa: CASSLWTGGTDTQYF

j_call: TRBJ1-1
d_call: NA
clone_size: NA
v_call: TRBV5-4
cdr3_nt: TGTGCCAGCAGCTTGGCCGGGTTCAGGGAGGGCACTGAAGCTTTCTTT
cdr3_aa: CASSLAGFREGTEAFF

j_call: TRBJ2-5
d_call: TRBD2
clone_size: NA
v_call: TRBV4-1
cdr3_nt: TGCGCCAGCAGCCAAGTCCTTCCGGTCACTAGCGGCCAGTACTTC
cdr3_aa: CASSQVLPVTSGQYF

j_call: TRBJ1-5
d_call: NA
clone_size: NA
v_call: TRBV15
cdr3_nt: TGTGCCACCAGCAGAGAGAACCATCAGCCCCAGCATTTT
cdr3_aa: CATSRENHQPQHF

j_call: TRBJ2-7
d_call: TRBD2
clone_size: NA
v_call: TRBV30
cdr3_nt: TGTGCCTGGAGTACATGGGCAGCGGGAGGACGATACGAGCAGTACTTC
cdr3_aa: CAWSTWAAGGRYEQYF

j_call: TRBJ2-7
d_call: TRBD1
clone_size: NA
v_call: TRBV6-5
cdr3_nt: TGTGCCAGCAGCTCTGCTACAGGGGTAAGATACGAGCAGTACTTC
cdr3_aa: CASSSATGVRYEQYF

j_call: TRBJ2-7
d_call: NA
clone_size: once
v_call: TRBV19
cdr3_nt: TGTGCCAGTAGTATAGGCAAGGGTTCCTACGAGCAGTACTTC
cdr3_aa: CASSIGKGSYEQYF

j_call: TRBJ1-1
d_call: NA
clone_size: once
v_call: TRBV27
cdr3_nt: TGTGCCAGCAGGGCGGGGGTGAACACTGAAGCTTTCTTT
cdr3_aa: CASRAGVNTEAFF

j_call: TRBJ1-4
d_call: NA
clone_size: NA
v_call: TRBV2
cdr3_nt: TGTGCCAGCAGTCCGCCTAATGAAAAACTGTTTTTT
cdr3_aa: CASSPPNEKLFF

j_call: TRBJ2-7
d_call: TRBD1
clone_size: NA
v_call: TRBV5-1
cdr3_nt: TGCGCCAGCAGCGAGGGGACAGGGGCCCTCTACGAGCAGTACTTC
cdr3_aa: CASSEGTGALYEQYF

j_call: TRBJ2-7
d_call: TRBD1
clone_size: NA
v_call: TRBV29-1
cdr3_nt: TGCAGCGTTGAACGGATCTGGACAGGGGGCTACGAGCAGTACTTC
cdr3_aa: CSVERIWTGGYEQYF

j_call: TRBJ1-1
d_call: TRBD1
clone_size: NA
v_call: TRBV7-9
cdr3_nt: TGTGCCAGCAGCTTGACAGGGTTGAACACTGAAGCTTTCTTT
cdr3_aa: CASSLTGLNTEAFF

j_call: TRBJ1-2
d_call: NA
clone_size: NA
v_call: TRBV10-3
cdr3_nt: TGTGCCATCAGACCAGGACAAGGCAACTTTTCTAACTATGGCTACACCTTC
cdr3_aa: CAIRPGQGNFSNYGYTF

j_call: TRBJ1-2
d_call: NA
clone_size: NA
v_call: TRBV7-9
cdr3_nt: TGTGCCAGCAGCTTAGACGGGGATGGCTACACCTTC
cdr3_aa: CASSLDGDGYTF

j_call: TRBJ2-4
d_call: TRBD2
clone_size: NA
v_call: TRBV7-2
cdr3_nt: TGTGCCAGCAGCTTCTTAGCGGGAGGGCCAAAAAACATTCAGTACTTC
cdr3_aa: CASSFLAGGPKNIQYF